Shown below are 32 T cell receptor beta chains from a single sample sequenced in a study of CD8 T cells in ankylosing spondylitis. In TCRdb, the 5' RACE reads were re-called with MiXCR into one record per CDR3 protein. Of roughly 260,000 distinct CDR3 sequences in the sample, 20% were seen once. Material for sequencing was blood, either unsorted or a sorted T cell fraction (not recorded which). These receptors originate from a male donor with ankylosing spondylitis or in good health (not recorded which).

This clonotype was found a few times. V usage is TRBV12-3 or TRBV12-4 and J usage is TRBJ2-1; 11 bases fit TRBD2. The CDR3 is made up of 16 amino acids. The trim removed 2 bases at V and 4 bases at J, leaving 4 bases unmatched. Here the CDR3 DNA reads TGTGCCAGCAGTTTACGGGGACTAGCGGCATACAATGAGCAGTTCTTC. Translating it yields CASSLRGLAAYNEQFF.

In this sample, this clonotype turned up a few times. This chain links TRBV7-2 with TRBJ2-1; D might be TRBD2 (5 bases). The germline V gene encodes CDR1 SGHTA and CDR2 FQGNSA. This CDR3 contains 11 residues. The ends were cut back, 6 bases at V and 10 bases at J, with 10 bases in the middle. CDR3 nucleotides: TGTGCCAGCAGACAGACGGGGGAGCAGTTCTTC. Encoded protein: CASRQTGEQFF.

The chain has TRBV2 and TRBJ2-7, with 8 positions matching TRBD1. With 0 bases clipped from V and 7 bases from J, the junction kept 17 bases outside the gene matches. From germline, CDR1 is SNHLY and CDR2 FYNNEI. The CDR3 length is 18 residues. For the CDR3, the DNA is TGTGCCAGCAGTGAAGCACTAATCATACTGACAGGGGTCGCGGAGCAGTACGTC. Protein sequence: CASSEALIILTGVAEQYV.

This clonotype has a handful of counts. This chain connects TRBV20-1 to TRBJ1-2; no clear D. The CDR3 is 13 residues long. Trimming pared 0 bases from V and 5 bases from J, leaving 10 bases between. Germline CDR1 is DFQATT and CDR2 is SNEGSKA (reference sequence). This CDR3 is CSARDMVGYGYTF. DNA for the CDR3: TGCAGTGCTAGAGATATGGTAGGATATGGCTACACCTTC.

V gene TRBV3-1 combines with J gene TRBJ1-3; maybe TRBD1 (5 bases). Germline lookup yields CDR1 LGHDT and CDR2 YNNKEL (reference sequence). This CDR3 has 18 amino acids. Between the trimmed V and J ends, which lost 0 bases and 0 bases, there was a span of 15 bases. Written as DNA, the CDR3 is TGTGCCAGCAGCCAAGATAGTGACAGTCTCTACTCTGGAAACACCATATATTTT. Protein: CASSQDSDSLYSGNTIYF.

This clonotype was counted only a few times. V is TRBV20-1 and J is TRBJ1-5; D might be TRBD1 (5 bases). V was clipped by 0 bases and J by 3 bases, with 9 bases between them. The length of the CDR3 is 14 residues. Germline V CDR1 and CDR2: DFQATT, SNEGSKA (reference sequence). CDR3 sequence (DNA): TGCAGTGCTAGAGATGCCGGGGCCAATCAGCCCCAGCATTTT. This encodes CSARDAGANQPQHF.

This clonotype was recorded many times. The rearrangement uses TRBV12-3 or TRBV12-4 and TRBJ2-5; no firm D call. Trimming took off 5 bases at V and 5 bases at J, with 24 bases between the two ends. The length of the CDR3 is 17 residues. The CDR3 DNA follows: TGTGCCAGCAGTCCGGACCCCGGAAGGACGTTTGAGGAGACCCAGTACTTC. Its translation: CASSPDPGRTFEETQYF.

This chain uses TRBV5-3 with TRBJ2-2; 9 bases are shared with TRBD1. TRBV5-3 is an ORF, with its function uncertain. The J segment lost 0 bases and the V segment lost 9 bases, leaving 6 bases of the junction unmatched. The CDR3 is made up of 15 amino acids. This CDR3 is CATTGGGPNTGELFF. CDR3 sequence (DNA): TGTGCCACTACAGGGGGCGGGCCGAACACCGGGGAGCTGTTTTTT.

The chain has TRBV7-9 and TRBJ1-1; D gene uncertain. V lost 2 bases and J 5 bases, leaving 12 bases between the germline ends. The germline V gene encodes CDR1 SEHNR and CDR2 FQNEAQ (reference sequence). There are 14 residues in the CDR3. The CDR3 region is CASSLSAEGTEAFF. The CDR3 nucleotides are TGTGCCAGCAGCTTAAGTGCAGAAGGAACTGAAGCTTTCTTT.

This clonotype was found a few times. The V call is TRBV12-3 or TRBV12-4, the J call TRBJ2-3; TRBD2 matches 11 bases. J lost 5 bases, V lost 6 bases, and 7 bases had no gene match. CDR3 length: 15 amino acids. Here the CDR3 reads CASSPLAGVVDTQYF. The CDR3 DNA reads TGTGCCAGCAGCCCACTAGCGGGAGTGGTAGATACGCAGTATTTT.

This clonotype was seen a handful of times. This chain links TRBV4-1 with TRBJ2-3; D is unresolved. This CDR3 contains 15 residues. V was cut by 4 bases and J by 2 bases, with 13 bases left in between. Germline assignment: CDR1 MGHRA and CDR2 YSYEKL. The CDR3 DNA reads as TGCGCCAGCAGCCTCGGCCCGCGTGTCACAGATACGCAGTATTTT. Protein product: CASSLGPRVTDTQYF.

This clonotype was found a few times. This chain connects TRBV7-3 to TRBJ2-1, with a tentative D call TRBD2 (6 bases). Trimming cost V 2 bases and J 7 bases, with 12 bases left between them. In germline, CDR1 is SGHTA, CDR2 FQGTGA. CDR3 length: 14 residues. The CDR3 region has the DNA TGTGCCAGCAGCTTAGCGGGACGTAGTAATGAGCAGTTCTTC. Amino acids: CASSLAGRSNEQFF.

This clonotype has ten or more counts. The chain carries TRBV7-6 and TRBJ1-3, with D unclear. The V and J ends lost 2 bases and 1 base respectively, with 12 bases between them. CDR3 size: 16 residues. The V gene's germline CDR1 is SGHVS and CDR2 FNYEAQ. CDR3 in amino acids: CASSLSRTESGNTIYF. The CDR3 region has the DNA TGTGCCAGCAGCTTATCCCGGACTGAATCTGGAAACACCATATATTTT.

The chain employs TRBV21-1 and TRBJ2-2; the D call TRBD2 from the table was never checked on the DNA. TRBV21-1 counts as a pseudogene. This CDR3 region has 15 residues. CDR3 region: CASTKLALLTGELFF. The CDR3 DNA is TGTGCCAGCACTAAACTAGCGCTTTTAACCGGGGAGCTGTTTTTT.

V and J are TRBV11-2 and TRBJ2-5; maybe TRBD1 (6 bases). CDR1 SGHAT and CDR2 FQNNGV come from the germline V gene. Trimming shortened V by 5 bases and J by 5 bases, and 18 bases separated the two germline ends. CDR3 size: 15 residues. This CDR3 reads CASSHNGQYAETQYF. The CDR3 DNA sequence: TGTGCCAGCAGCCACAACGGACAGTACGCGGAGACCCAGTACTTC.

This clonotype has only a few counts. The chain carries TRBV6-1 and TRBJ1-3, with D tentatively TRBD1 (6 bases). The V and J ends lost 6 bases and 0 bases respectively, with 9 bases between them. CDR3 length: 14 amino acids. Germline CDR1 is MNHNS and CDR2 is SASEGT. The CDR3 DNA reads as TGTGCCAGCAGCCGGGACAACTCTGGAAACACCATATATTTT. Protein sequence: CASSRDNSGNTIYF.

This clonotype was counted at least ten times. This rearrangement joins TRBV24-1 to TRBJ1-5; D possibly corresponds to TRBD1 (5 bases). V lost 2 bases and J 1 base, leaving 11 bases between the germline ends. The CDR3 is 16 residues long. Germline V gene sequence: CDR1 KGHDR, CDR2 SFDVKD. This chain's CDR3 is CATSDSGVVSNQPQHF. The CDR3 DNA sequence: TGTGCCACCAGTGATTCGGGGGTCGTAAGCAATCAGCCCCAGCATTTT.

This clonotype was recorded a few times. This chain connects TRBV20-1 to TRBJ2-2, with a weak D call TRBD2 (5 bases). Deletions cut 3 bases from V and 5 bases from J, with 10 bases between. This CDR3 region has 13 residues. Germline CDR1 is DFQATT and CDR2 is SNEGSKA (reference sequence). The CDR3 DNA reads as TGCAGTGCTAGTTTAACTAGGACCGGGGAGCTGTTTTTT. Translation gives CSASLTRTGELFF.

The chain couples TRBV18 to TRBJ2-1; 10 positions match TRBD1. The CDR3 covers 16 residues. After removal of 3 bases from V and 4 bases from J, the junction contained 6 bases not matched to a gene. CDR1 is KGHSH and CDR2 is LQKENI in the germline V gene. For the CDR3, the DNA is TGTGCCAGCTCACCCTTGGACAGGGGGGGGTACAATGAGCAGTTCTTC. Its protein is CASSPLDRGGYNEQFF.

The chain joins TRBV5-5 to TRBJ2-3; D ambiguous. Germline CDR1 reads SGHKS; CDR2 reads YYEKEE (reference sequence). Deletions cut 6 bases from V and 0 bases from J, with 5 bases between. This CDR3 is 12 amino acids long. CDR3 loop: CASNPSTDTQYF. The CDR3 bases are TGTGCCAGCAACCCCAGCACAGATACGCAGTATTTT. Together with reference TRBV5-5 and TRBJ2-3, the CDR3 gives the full variable domain: DAGVTQSPTHLIKTRGQQVTLRCSPISGHKSVSWYQQVLGQGPQFIFQYYEKEERGRGNFPDRFSARQFPNYSSELNVNALLLGDSALYLCASNPSTDTQYFGPGTRLTVL.

This clonotype turned up a few times. Here the CDR3 DNA reads TGCGCCAGCAGCTTGGAGGGTCAAATCTATGGCTACACCTTC. Translating gives CASSLEGQIYGYTF. The gene calls are TRBV5-1 and TRBJ1-2; D uncertain. This CDR3 is 14 amino acids long. The V end lost 0 bases, the J end lost 4 bases, and 10 bases lay between the germline ends. The germline gives CDR1 SGHRS, CDR2 YFSETQ.

This rearrangement joins TRBV12-3 or TRBV12-4 to TRBJ2-1; D not resolved. V gave up 1 base and J gave up 7 bases, with 5 bases separating them. This CDR3 spans 12 amino acids. The CDR3 loop is CASSLERNEQFF. CDR3 nucleotide sequence: TGTGCCAGCAGTTTAGAGCGTAATGAGCAGTTCTTC.

This chain links TRBV29-1 with TRBJ2-3, with D perhaps TRBD1 (6 bases). CDR3 length equals 12 residues. The germline V gene has CDR1 SQVTM and CDR2 ANQGSEA. V was clipped by 7 bases and J by 9 bases, with 17 bases between them. The CDR3 region is CSAQPQQGTQYF. As DNA, the CDR3 is TGCAGCGCTCAACCTCAACAGGGAACGCAGTATTTT.

The table lists this clonotype with a few counts. The rearrangement joins TRBV5-1 to TRBJ2-5; D is possibly TRBD2 (5 bases). The V gene lost 4 bases and the J gene lost 3 bases, with 13 bases spanning the gap. CDR3 size: 14 residues. Germline CDR1 reads SGHRS; CDR2 reads YFSETQ. The CDR3 DNA is TGCGCCAGCAGCCCGGGCGGAGGCGAAGAGACCCAGTACTTC. Translation gives CASSPGGGEETQYF.

This chain joins TRBV5-1 and TRBJ2-2; 11 nucleotides match TRBD2. In germline, CDR1 is SGHRS, CDR2 YFSETQ. Germline trimming cut 3 bases from V and 4 bases from J; bases unmatched to any gene: 2. The CDR3 totals 15 residues. The CDR3: CASSSGTSGTGELFF. CDR3 nucleotides: TGCGCCAGCAGCTCCGGGACTAGCGGCACCGGGGAGCTGTTTTTT.

This clonotype was detected a few times. The chain couples TRBV9 to TRBJ2-4; TRBD2 matches 14 bases. CDR1 SGDLS and CDR2 YYNGEE come from the germline V gene. V was pared by 0 bases and J by 2 bases, with 7 bases of the junction left unmatched. The CDR3 covers 19 residues. Here the CDR3 DNA reads TGTGCCAGCAGCGTAGAGTGGACTAGCGGGAGGCGAACCAAAAACATTCAGTACTTC. This translates into CASSVEWTSGRRTKNIQYF.

The J gene is TRBJ1-5, the V gene TRBV12-3 or TRBV12-4; D is unresolved. The ends were cut back, 4 bases at V and 2 bases at J, with 9 bases in the middle. This CDR3 region has 14 residues. The CDR3 nucleotides read TGTGCCAGCAGTTCGGGATCGGGCAATCAGCCCCAGCATTTT. Amino acids: CASSSGSGNQPQHF.

The rearrangement joins TRBV27 to TRBJ2-3; D remains unclear. V lost 5 bases and J lost 2, with 8 bases in between. The CDR3 is 13 amino acids. Per the germline V gene, CDR1 is MNHEY and CDR2 is SMNVEV (reference sequence). The DNA of the CDR3 is TGTGCCAGCAGTCCCCTGACCACAGATACGCAGTATTTT. Encoded protein: CASSPLTTDTQYF.

This clonotype was picked up many times. The chain combines TRBV7-9 with TRBJ1-6; TRBD1 might be the D (6 bases). V lost 2 bases, J lost 5 bases, and 13 bases lay in between. The CDR3 covers 16 residues. Per germline, CDR1 SEHNR and CDR2 FQNEAQ (reference sequence). The CDR3 coding sequence is TGTGCCAGCAGCTTAACAAATGCAGGGGATAATTCACCCCTCCACTTT. Protein: CASSLTNAGDNSPLHF. The full variable domain, its missing parts supplied by reference TRBV7-9 and TRBJ1-6, is DTGVSQNPRHKITKRGQNVTFRCDPISEHNRLYWYRQTLGQGPEFLTYFQNEAQLEKSRLLSDRFSAERPKGSFSTLEIQRTEQGDSAMYLCASSLTNAGDNSPLHFGNGTRLTVT.

The genes are TRBV12-3 or TRBV12-4 and TRBJ1-5, with 8 bases aligning to TRBD1. V was clipped by 6 bases and J by 5 bases; unmatched bases: 9. The CDR3 is 15 residues long. In DNA form, the CDR3 reads TGTGCCAGCAGCCGAACGGGACAGGCCGATCAGCCCCAGCATTTT. As protein: CASSRTGQADQPQHF.

This clonotype was seen at least ten times. The chain recombines TRBV29-1 with TRBJ2-3; 13 nucleotides match TRBD2. The length of the CDR3 is 16 residues. The V gene's germline CDR1 is SQVTM and CDR2 ANQGSEA. Unmatched junction bases numbered 8, after V lost 5 bases and J lost 3 bases. The CDR3 protein is CSVHGTSGAMTDTQYF. CDR3 nucleotide sequence: TGCAGCGTTCACGGGACTAGCGGGGCCATGACAGATACGCAGTATTTT.

The chain links TRBV18 to TRBJ1-2; TRBD1 agrees at 7 bases. This CDR3 region has 15 residues. Germline CDR1 and CDR2: KGHSH and LQKENI. Losses at the gene ends were 3 bases for V and 5 bases for J; bases not matched to a gene: 9. CDR3 protein: CASSPSTGSNYGYTF. For the CDR3, the DNA is TGTGCCAGCTCACCTTCGACAGGGTCAAATTATGGCTACACCTTC.